This T cell receptor beta chain was captured by sequencing in a study of regulatory T cells in long-lasting Graves disease. Germline loops: CDR1 SGHVS, CDR2 FNYEAQ. The CDR3 is 15 amino acids. V dropped 2 bases and J dropped 4 bases, with 14 bases sitting between them. Investigators prepared the TCR beta libraries by applying iRepertoire HTBI primers and Arm-PCR of CDR3 regions. TCRdb used MiXCR to reprocess the multiplex PCR reads, holding one entry per CDR3 protein. This table holds fewer than 400,000 distinct CDR3 sequences, roughly a fifth found once. Time point meaning: persistent/refractory GD, antithyroid drugs over 5 years with positive TRAb. PBMCs were the source of the RNA used for TCR sequencing.

This chain joins TRBV7-6 and TRBJ1-1; tentative D call: TRBD1 (5 bases). The receptor was derived from a female donor with Graves disease. The sample was peripheral blood mononuclear cells (PBMCs), taken when the disease was refractory, from a patient treated with antithyroid drugs. CDR3 nucleotides: TGTGCCAGCAGCTTAACCATTCAGGGATTCACTGAAGCTTTCTTT. This translates into CASSLTIQGFTEAFF.